The 3 T cell receptor beta chains in this list originate from one sample, sequenced in a study of T cell repertoires in aging, cancer and after chemotherapy. Amplification of TCR beta used genomic DNA extracted from peripheral blood. Multiplex touch-down PCR with TRB-A/B primers amplified rearranged V-D-J TRB sequences. MiXCR, run by TCRdb on the multiplex PCR reads, gives a single entry per CDR3 protein. Here the sample spans about 9,800 distinct CDR3 sequences, around 38% being singletons. The sequenced material came from blood. The receptors here all came from a human donor in good health.

V gene TRBV20-1 combines with J gene TRBJ1-2; D not certain. Germline CDR1 DFQATT, CDR2 SNEGSKA (reference sequence). The CDR3 runs 13 residues. Trimming removed 0 bases from V and 5 bases from J, with 10 bases in between. The CDR3 DNA reads as TGCAGTGCTAGAGATGTTGTTGGGTATGGCTACACCTTC. Translating it yields CSARDVVGYGYTF.

This chain joins TRBV6-2 or TRBV6-3 and TRBJ2-7, with D unresolved. There are 14 residues in the CDR3. Germline CDR1 MNHEY, CDR2 SVGEGT. The V end was cut by 0 bases, the J end by 5 bases, with 11 bases between. The CDR3 spells CASSYSISGDEQYF. The CDR3 nucleotides read TGTGCCAGCAGTTACTCGATCTCCGGTGACGAGCAGTACTTC.

This chain uses TRBV6-5 with TRBJ2-7, with 8 bases that match TRBD2. Trimming removed 5 bases from V and 1 base from J; junction bases left unmatched: 7. The CDR3 has 15 amino acids. Germline loops: CDR1 MNHEY, CDR2 SVGAGI. CDR3 in amino acids: CASSRGLVSSYEQYF. In DNA form, the CDR3 reads TGTGCCAGCAGTAGGGGACTAGTCTCTTCCTACGAGCAGTACTTC.